This T cell receptor (beta chain) was sequenced during a study of T cells in Graves' hyperthyroidism and ophthalmopathy. About the research overall: Peripheral blood samples were taken at initial diagnosis, prior to any treatment.

This clonotype has ten or more counts. Antigen unknown. Study-wide points: The model made its ophthalmopathy prediction, and onset followed a median around six months later.

Regions amplified from RNA transcripts were the TCR beta CDR3 regions. A first-round RT-PCR of the TCR CDR3 used the HTBI primer set. TCRdb redid the calling of the multiplex PCR reads with MiXCR, one entry per CDR3 protein. The sample lists approximately 700,000 distinct CDR3 sequences; roughly 17% were seen once. The sequenced sample consisted of blood. The receptor comes from a man aged 18-30 years with Graves' hyperthyroidism.

The CDR3 loop is CASTRLAGVLGEQFF. CDR3 nucleotide sequence: TGTGCCAGCACCAGACTAGCGGGAGTTCTCGGTGAGCAGTTCTTC. This sequence joins TRBV28 and TRBJ2-1; 12 bases match TRBD2. Per the germline V gene, CDR1 is MDHEN and CDR2 is SYDVKM. V lost 7 bases and J lost 9; bases outside the gene matches: 10. The CDR3 runs 15 residues. Filled out from reference TRBV28 and TRBJ2-1, the complete variable domain reads DVKVTQSSRYLVKRTGEKVFLECVQDMDHENMFWYRQDPGLGLRLIYFSYDVKMKEKGDIPEGYSVSREKKERFSLILESASTNQTSMYLCASTRLAGVLGEQFFGPGTRLTVL.